This record covers a single TCR beta chain. Its antigen is as yet unknown. The germline gives CDR1 SGHTA, CDR2 FQGTGA. The length of the CDR3 is 13 residues. V was shortened by 1 base and J by 5 bases, with 7 bases between the two germline ends. Libraries were prepared by immunoSEQ multiplex PCR; TCRdb keeps only in-frame clonotypes and omits some of them. The table includes 70,000 to 80,000 clones, more than 90% detected once. This sample is part of a study of T cell clones after liver transplantation. Study background: As an antigen-independent comparator, third-party-reactive TCRbeta sequences came from pre-transplant mixed lymphocyte reactions. General study results and limits: Graft donor-reactive T cells may have migrated into the graft rather than being deleted.

The TCR comes from a human donor who received a liver transplant. This specimen consisted of CD4+ T cells from blood, obtained before liver transplant. This chain connects TRBV7-3 to TRBJ2-3; D is undetermined. The CDR3 bases are TGTGCCAGCAGCTTAAATAGAGGAGATACGCAGTATTTT. It encodes CASSLNRGDTQYF.